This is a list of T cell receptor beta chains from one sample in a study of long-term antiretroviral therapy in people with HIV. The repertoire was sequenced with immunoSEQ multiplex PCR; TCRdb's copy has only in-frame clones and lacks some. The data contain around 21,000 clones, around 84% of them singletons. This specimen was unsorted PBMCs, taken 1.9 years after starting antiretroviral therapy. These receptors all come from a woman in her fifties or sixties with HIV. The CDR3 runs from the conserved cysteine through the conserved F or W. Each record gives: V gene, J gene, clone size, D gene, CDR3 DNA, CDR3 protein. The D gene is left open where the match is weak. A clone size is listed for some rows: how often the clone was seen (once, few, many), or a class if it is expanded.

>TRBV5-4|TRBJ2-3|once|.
TGTGCCAGCAGCTTTTTAGATACGCAGTATTTT
CASSFLDTQYF
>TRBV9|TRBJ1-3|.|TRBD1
TGTGCCAGCAGCGTAGAGGGACAGGGGGGAAACACCATATATTTT
CASSVEGQGGNTIYF
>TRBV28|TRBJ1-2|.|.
TGTGCCAGCAGTTTACAGGACTATGGCTACACCTTC
CASSLQDYGYTF
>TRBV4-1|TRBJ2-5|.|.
TGCGCCAGCAGCCAAGTTCGGGAGACCCAGTACTTC
CASSQVRETQYF
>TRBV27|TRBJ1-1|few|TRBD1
TGTGCCAGCAGTTTACAGGGGGAAGGGACTGAAGCTTTCTTT
CASSLQGEGTEAFF
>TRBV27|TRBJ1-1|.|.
TGTGCCAGCAGTTACGGGCAAAACACTGAAGCTTTCTTT
CASSYGQNTEAFF
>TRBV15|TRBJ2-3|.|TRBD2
TGTGCCACCAGCAGAGTTAAGACTAGCGGGGGGGCCCAAGATACGCAGTATTTT
CATSRVKTSGGAQDTQYF
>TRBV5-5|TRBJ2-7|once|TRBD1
TGTGCCAGCAAACCCGGGACAGCCTACGAGCAGTACTTC
CASKPGTAYEQYF
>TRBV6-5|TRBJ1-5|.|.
TGTGCCAGCAGCCCGGCCTTAGGGGCGCATCAGCCCCAGCATTTT
CASSPALGAHQPQHF
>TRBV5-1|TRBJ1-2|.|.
TGCGCCAGCAGCCCTAACAGGGTAGGCTACACCTTC
CASSPNRVGYTF
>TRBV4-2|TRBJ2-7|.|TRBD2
TGTGCCAGCAGCCAAGATGTGCTAGCGGGGGCCTACGAGCAGTACTTC
CASSQDVLAGAYEQYF
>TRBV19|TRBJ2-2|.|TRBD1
TGTGCCAGTAGTACAGCGCGGACAGGGAACACCGGGGAGCTGTTTTTT
CASSTARTGNTGELFF
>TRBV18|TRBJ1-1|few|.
TGTGCCAGCTCACCACCCGAATCTGAAGCTTTCTTT
CASSPPESEAFF
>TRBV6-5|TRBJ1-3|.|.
TGTGCCAGCCGGAGGGGAAACACCATATATTTT
CASRRGNTIYF
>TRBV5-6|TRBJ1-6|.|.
TGTGCCAGCAGCTTGGCCGCCGCGAGCTCCTATAATTCACCCCTCCACTTT
CASSLAAASSYNSPLHF
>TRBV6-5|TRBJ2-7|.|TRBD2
TGTGCCAGCAGTTATCACGGGGGGGCTACCTACGAGCAGTACTTC
CASSYHGGATYEQYF
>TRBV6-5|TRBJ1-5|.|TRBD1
TGTGCCAGCAGTTTTGCGGGACAGGGAGGCCAGCCCCAGCATTTT
CASSFAGQGGQPQHF
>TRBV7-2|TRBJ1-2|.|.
TGTGCCAGCAGCCACGGGGCCGGACTTAACTATGGCTACACCTTC
CASSHGAGLNYGYTF
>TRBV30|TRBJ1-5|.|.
TGTGCCTGGAGTGCCAATGCGGGTCAGCCCCAGCATTTT
CAWSANAGQPQHF
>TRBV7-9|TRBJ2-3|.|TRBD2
TGTGCCAGCAGCTTACGGGCTAGCGGGGGGGGCACAGATACGCAGTATTTT
CASSLRASGGGTDTQYF
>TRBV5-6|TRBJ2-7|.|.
TGTGCCAGCAGCTCGCGGACTGGAACCTACGAGCAGTACTTC
CASSSRTGTYEQYF